This T cell receptor beta chain emerged from a study of T cells of healthy individuals. This clonotype came up many times. TCRdb itself ran the 5' RACE reads through MiXCR, one entry per CDR3 protein. The sample carries 90,000 to 100,000 distinct CDR3 sequences, roughly a sixth recorded once. This clonotype originated in a human donor in good health.

This chain's CDR3 is CASSQGLASTGELFF. CDR3 DNA: TGCGCCAGCAGCCAGGGACTAGCGAGCACCGGGGAGCTGTTTTTT. The chain joins TRBV4-3 to TRBJ2-2, with 10 positions matching TRBD2. The CDR3 length is 15 residues. V shed 3 bases, J shed 4 bases, and the junction held 2 bases outside the gene matches. Per the germline V gene, CDR1 is LGHNA and CDR2 is YSLEER.